This TCR beta chain was identified in a study of T cell clonotyping in hematopoietic cell transplantation. This clone came up once. The CDR3 loop spans 14 amino acids. Profiling relied on immunoSEQ multiplex PCR, and the TCRdb table lists in-frame clones only, not all of them. This repertoire shows tens of thousands of clones, 95% found once; its top ten account for 0.95%. The rearrangement joins TRBV21-1 to TRBJ2-3. TRBV21-1 is a listed pseudogene. Specimen: peripheral blood mononuclear cells. The receptor was isolated from a man between 25 and 39 years old in good health. Some clones in this sample may be carry-over from other donors' samples. This chain's CDR3 is CASECLGGTDTQYF. In DNA, the CDR3 is TGTGCCAGCGAGTGTCTGGGGGGCACAGATACGCAGTATTTT.